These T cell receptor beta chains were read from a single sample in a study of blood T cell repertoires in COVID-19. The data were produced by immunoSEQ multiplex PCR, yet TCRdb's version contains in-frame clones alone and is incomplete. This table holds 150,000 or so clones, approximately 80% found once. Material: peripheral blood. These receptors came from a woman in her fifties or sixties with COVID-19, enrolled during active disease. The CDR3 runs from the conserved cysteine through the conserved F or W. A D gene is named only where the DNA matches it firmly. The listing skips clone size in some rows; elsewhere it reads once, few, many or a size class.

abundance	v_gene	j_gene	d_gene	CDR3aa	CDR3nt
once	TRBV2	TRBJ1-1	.	CASGGQTGNTEAFF	TGTGCCAGCGGGGGCCAGACGGGGAACACTGAAGCTTTCTTT
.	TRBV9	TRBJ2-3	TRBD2	CASSVGPGGADTQYF	TGTGCCAGCAGCGTAGGGCCTGGGGGGGCAGATACGCAGTATTTT
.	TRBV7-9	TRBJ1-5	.	CASSLDGLGNQPQHF	TGTGCCAGCAGTCTCGACGGGTTGGGCAATCAGCCCCAGCATTTT
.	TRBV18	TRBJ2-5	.	CASSLTQETQYF	TGTGCCAGCTCACTCACACAAGAGACCCAGTACTTC
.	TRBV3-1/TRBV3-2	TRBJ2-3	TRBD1	CASSQVDRGLSSTDTQYF	TGTGCCAGCAGCCAAGTTGACAGGGGCCTTTCTAGCACAGATACGCAGTATTTT
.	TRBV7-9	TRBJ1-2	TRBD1	CASSFLGTGADGYTF	TGTGCCAGCAGCTTTCTAGGGACAGGCGCTGATGGCTACACCTTC
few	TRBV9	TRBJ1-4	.	CASSPGGAVEKLFF	TGTGCCAGCAGCCCGGGGGGGGCGGTTGAAAAACTGTTTTTT
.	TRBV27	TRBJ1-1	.	CASSRQFEAFF	TGTGCCAGCAGCAGACAGTTTGAAGCTTTCTTT
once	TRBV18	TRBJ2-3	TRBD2	CASSPTSGGVDTQYF	TGTGCCAGCTCACCAACTAGCGGGGGTGTAGATACGCAGTATTTT
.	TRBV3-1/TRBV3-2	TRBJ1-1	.	CASSQEDTRFTEAFF	TGTGCCAGCAGCCAAGAGGACACTCGATTCACTGAAGCTTTCTTT
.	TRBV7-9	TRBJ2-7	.	CASSLQGTHEQYF	TGTGCCAGCAGCTTACAGGGGACCCACGAGCAGTACTTC
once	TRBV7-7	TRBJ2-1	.	CASSLNREGEQFF	TGTGCCAGCAGCTTAAACAGGGAGGGGGAGCAGTTCTTC
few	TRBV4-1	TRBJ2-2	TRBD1	CASSRQIQGAGELFF	TGCGCCAGCAGCCGCCAAATTCAGGGGGCCGGGGAGCTGTTTTTT
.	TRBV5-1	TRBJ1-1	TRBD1	CASSFRDRGRKTEAFF	TGCGCCAGCAGCTTTCGGGACAGGGGGCGTAAAACTGAAGCTTTCTTT
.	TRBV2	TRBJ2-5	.	CAAMGAPDKETQYF	TGTGCCGCAATGGGGGCACCTGACAAAGAGACCCAGTACTTC
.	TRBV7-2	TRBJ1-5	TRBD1	CASSPRQGWNQPQHF	TGTGCCAGCAGCCCCCGACAGGGCTGGAATCAGCCCCAGCATTTT
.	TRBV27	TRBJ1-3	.	CASSSIGGTGNTIYF	TGTGCCAGCAGTTCCATCGGGGGGACCGGAAACACCATATATTTT
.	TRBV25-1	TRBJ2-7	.	CASSRASRAEQYF	TGTGCCAGCAGTCGGGCCTCGAGGGCCGAGCAGTACTTC
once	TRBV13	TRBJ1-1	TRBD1	CASNFLGGGWTEAFF	TGTGCCAGCAACTTCCTAGGGGGCGGATGGACTGAAGCTTTCTTT
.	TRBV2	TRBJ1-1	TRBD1	CASSETGDEAFF	TGTGCCAGCAGTGAGACAGGGGATGAAGCTTTCTTT
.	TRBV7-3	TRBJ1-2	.	CASSLNSPGGHGYTF	TGTGCCAGCAGCTTAAATTCCCCCGGGGGGCACGGCTACACCTTC
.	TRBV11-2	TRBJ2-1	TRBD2	CASSLDPSGRSEQFF	TGTGCCAGCAGCTTAGATCCTAGCGGGCGTAGTGAGCAGTTCTTC
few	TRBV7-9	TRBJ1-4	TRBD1	CASSKGQINEKLFF	TGTGCCAGCAGCAAGGGACAGATTAATGAAAAACTGTTTTTT
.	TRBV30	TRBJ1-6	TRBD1	CAWSVGQQGASPLHF	TGTGCCTGGAGTGTTGGTCAACAGGGGGCTTCACCCCTCCACTTT
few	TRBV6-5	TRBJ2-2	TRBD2	CASRLAVSNTGELFF	TGTGCCAGCAGACTAGCGGTCTCAAACACCGGGGAGCTGTTTTTT
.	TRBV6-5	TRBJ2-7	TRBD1	CASSDRQGFYYEQYF	TGTGCCAGCAGCGATCGACAGGGGTTCTACTACGAGCAGTACTTC
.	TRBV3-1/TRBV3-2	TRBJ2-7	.	CASSPSEAPYEQYF	TGTGCCAGCAGCCCGTCAGAGGCTCCTTACGAGCAGTACTTC
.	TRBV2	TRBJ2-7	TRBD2	CASQLAGAREQYF	TGTGCCAGCCAACTAGCGGGAGCTCGGGAGCAGTACTTC
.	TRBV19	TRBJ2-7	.	CASSMTSDHYEQYF	TGTGCCAGTAGTATGACCAGCGACCACTACGAGCAGTACTTC
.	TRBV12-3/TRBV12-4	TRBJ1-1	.	CASQARVTEAFF	TGTGCCAGCCAAGCCAGGGTAACTGAAGCTTTCTTT
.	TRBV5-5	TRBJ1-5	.	CASSSTGTFNSNQPQHF	TGTGCCAGCAGCTCGACAGGAACGTTTAATAGCAATCAGCCCCAGCATTTT
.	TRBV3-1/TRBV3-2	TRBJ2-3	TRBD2	CASRDWAGGRAPDTQYF	TGTGCCAGCAGGGATTGGGCTGGCGGGAGGGCCCCAGATACGCAGTATTTT
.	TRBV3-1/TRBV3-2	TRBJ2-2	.	CASSAWGDNTGELFF	TGTGCCAGCAGCGCCTGGGGAGACAACACCGGGGAGCTGTTTTTT
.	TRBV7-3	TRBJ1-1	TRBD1	CASSPTGGYTEAFF	TGTGCCAGCAGCCCAACAGGGGGCTACACTGAAGCTTTCTTT
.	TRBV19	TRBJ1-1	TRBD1	CASSPRASEDRGTEAFF	TGTGCCAGTAGTCCTAGGGCTTCGGAAGACAGGGGGACTGAAGCTTTCTTT
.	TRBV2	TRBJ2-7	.	CASSAQVSYEQYF	TGTGCCAGCAGTGCACAGGTGTCCTACGAGCAGTACTTC
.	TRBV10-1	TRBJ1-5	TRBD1	CASGTGNQPQHF	TGCGCCAGCGGGACAGGGAATCAGCCCCAGCATTTT
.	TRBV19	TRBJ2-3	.	CASSTWRDTDTQYF	TGTGCCAGTAGTACCTGGAGGGACACAGATACGCAGTATTTT
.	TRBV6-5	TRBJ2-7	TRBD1	CASSYAGQGLREQYF	TGTGCCAGCAGTTACGCGGGACAGGGGCTTCGCGAGCAGTACTTC
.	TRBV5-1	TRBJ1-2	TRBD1	CASSLVTGGFYGYTF	TGCGCCAGCAGCTTGGTCACAGGGGGCTTCTATGGCTACACCTTC
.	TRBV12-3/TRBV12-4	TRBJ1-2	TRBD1	CASSRDRVYGYTF	TGTGCCAGCAGCCGGGACAGGGTCTACGGCTACACCTTC
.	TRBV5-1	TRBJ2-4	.	CASSSDNPKNIQYF	TGCGCCAGCAGCTCCGACAATCCCAAAAACATTCAGTACTTC
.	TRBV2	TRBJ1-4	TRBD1	CASRPQGVREKLFF	TGTGCCAGCAGGCCACAGGGGGTAAGGGAAAAACTGTTTTTT
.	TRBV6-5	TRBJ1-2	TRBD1	CASSSQGVGVYTF	TGTGCCAGCAGTTCCCAGGGGGTGGGAGTCTACACCTTC
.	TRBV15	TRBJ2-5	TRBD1	CATSRGGTGGETQYF	TGTGCCACCAGCAGAGGAGGGACAGGGGGAGAGACCCAGTACTTC
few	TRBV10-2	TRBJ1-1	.	CASVGTEKAFF	TGCGCCAGCGTCGGAACGGAGAAAGCTTTCTTT
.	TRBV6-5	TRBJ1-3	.	CASSYGGDSGNTIYF	TGTGCCAGCAGTTACGGGGGCGATTCTGGAAACACCATATATTTT
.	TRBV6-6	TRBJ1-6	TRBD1	CASSRTGQGARNSPLHF	TGTGCCAGCAGTCGGACGGGACAGGGGGCGCGCAATTCACCCCTCCACTTT
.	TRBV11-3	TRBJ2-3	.	CASSLESGSSADTQYF	TGTGCCAGCAGCTTAGAATCCGGGAGTAGCGCAGATACGCAGTATTTT
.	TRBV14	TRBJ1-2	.	CASGQNYNYGYTF	TGTGCCAGCGGACAGAATTATAACTATGGCTACACCTTC
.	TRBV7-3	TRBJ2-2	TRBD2	CASSLMGRLAGGELFF	TGTGCCAGCAGCTTAATGGGGCGACTAGCGGGCGGGGAGCTGTTTTTT
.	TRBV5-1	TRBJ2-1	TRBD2	CASSRTVAAGGRENEQFF	TGCGCCAGCAGTCGGACCGTTGCAGCGGGAGGGCGGGAGAATGAGCAGTTCTTC
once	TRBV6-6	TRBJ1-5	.	CASSPGGNNQPQHF	TGTGCCAGCAGCCCCGGGGGAAACAATCAGCCCCAGCATTTT
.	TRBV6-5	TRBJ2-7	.	CASSEDYASYEQYF	TGTGCCAGCAGCGAGGACTATGCTTCCTACGAGCAGTACTTC
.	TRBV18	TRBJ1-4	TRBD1	CATGTANNEKLFF	TGTGCCACCGGGACAGCCAATAATGAAAAACTGTTTTTT
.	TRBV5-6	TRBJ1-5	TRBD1	CASSLQGINQPQHF	TGTGCCAGCAGCCTACAGGGGATCAATCAGCCCCAGCATTTT